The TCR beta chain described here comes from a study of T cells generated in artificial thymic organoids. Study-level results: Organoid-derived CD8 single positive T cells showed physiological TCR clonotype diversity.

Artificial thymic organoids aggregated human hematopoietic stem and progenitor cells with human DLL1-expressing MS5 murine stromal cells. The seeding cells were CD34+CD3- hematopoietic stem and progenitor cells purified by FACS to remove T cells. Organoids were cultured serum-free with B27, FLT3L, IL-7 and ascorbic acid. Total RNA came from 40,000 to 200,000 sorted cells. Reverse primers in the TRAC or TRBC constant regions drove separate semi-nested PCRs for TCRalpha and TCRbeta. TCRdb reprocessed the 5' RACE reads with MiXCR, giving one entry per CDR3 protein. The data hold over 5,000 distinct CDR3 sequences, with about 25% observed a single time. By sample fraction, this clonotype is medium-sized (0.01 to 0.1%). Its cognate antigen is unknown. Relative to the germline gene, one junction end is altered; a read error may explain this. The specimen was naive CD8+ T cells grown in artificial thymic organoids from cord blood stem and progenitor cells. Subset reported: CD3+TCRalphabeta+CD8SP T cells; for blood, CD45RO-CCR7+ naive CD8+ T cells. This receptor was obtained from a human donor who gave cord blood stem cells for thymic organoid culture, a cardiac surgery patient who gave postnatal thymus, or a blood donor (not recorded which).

CDR3 in amino acids: CASSPTGPIKPQHF. CDR3 coding DNA: TGTGCCAGCTCACCAACAGGGCCTATCAAGCCTCAGCATTTT. The chain joins TRBV18 to TRBJ1-5; TRBD1 might be the D (6 bases). The CDR3 consists of 14 residues. Germline assignment: CDR1 KGHSH and CDR2 LQKENI.